This entry concerns a single T cell receptor (beta chain). Its antigen is not known. CDR3 size: 14 residues. V shed 3 bases and J 9 bases; nucleotides not matched to a gene: 8. Germline assignment: CDR1 SGHVS and CDR2 FNYEAQ. TCRdb reprocessed the RACE reads via MiXCR and lists one record per CDR3 protein. The sample contains more than 100,000 distinct CDR3 sequences, around 15% of which appear only once. This sample stems from a study of human T cells and chemical hapten exposure. Overall study context: A mostly female patient group had alopecia areata, totalis or universalis. TCR yield per sample varied, mainly due to pooled library volumes.

Study-wide findings and caveats: TCRs above 1 in 1000 frequency stayed constant with DPC sensitization.

Time point: patch test 1, 2 weeks after DPC sensitization. As to treatment: therapeutic diphenylcyclopropenone sensitization with weekly scalp DPC. Suited to DPC and affected by alopecia, the donors ranged from 18 to 70 years old. Sequences were derived from whole blood, sampled in connection with sensitization to the hapten diphenylcyclopropenone (DPC). This chain links TRBV7-6 with TRBJ2-1; 7 bases match TRBD1. The receptor was isolated from a man between 18 and 29 years old with alopecia areata. Some clones in this sample may be carry-over from other donors' samples. The chain's CDR3 is CASSLIRQGSEQFF. For the CDR3, the DNA is TGTGCCAGCAGCTTGATCCGACAGGGTAGTGAGCAGTTCTTC.